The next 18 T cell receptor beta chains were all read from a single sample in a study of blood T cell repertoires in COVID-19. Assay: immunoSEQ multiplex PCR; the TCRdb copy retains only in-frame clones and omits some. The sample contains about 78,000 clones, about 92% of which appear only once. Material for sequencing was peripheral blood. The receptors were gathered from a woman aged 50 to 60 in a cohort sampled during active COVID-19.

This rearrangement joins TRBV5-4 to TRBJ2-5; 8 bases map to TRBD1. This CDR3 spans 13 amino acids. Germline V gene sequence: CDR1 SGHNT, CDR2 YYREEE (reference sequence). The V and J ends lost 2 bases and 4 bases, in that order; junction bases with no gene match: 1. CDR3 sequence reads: CASSFGQGETQYF. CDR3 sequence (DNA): TGTGCCAGCAGCTTCGGACAGGGAGAGACCCAGTACTTC.

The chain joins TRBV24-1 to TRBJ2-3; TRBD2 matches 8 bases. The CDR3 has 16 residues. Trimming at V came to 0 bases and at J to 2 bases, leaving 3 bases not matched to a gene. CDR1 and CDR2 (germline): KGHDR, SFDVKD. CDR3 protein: CATSDLTSGITDTQYF. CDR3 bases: TGTGCCACCAGTGATTTGACTAGCGGAATCACAGATACGCAGTATTTT.

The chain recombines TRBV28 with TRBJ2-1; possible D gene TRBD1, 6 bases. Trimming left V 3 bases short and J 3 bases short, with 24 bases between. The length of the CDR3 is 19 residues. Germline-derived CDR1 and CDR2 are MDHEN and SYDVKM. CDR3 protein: CASSFYDQKQGSFYNEQFF. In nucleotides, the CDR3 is TGTGCCAGCAGTTTCTACGATCAAAAACAGGGTAGCTTCTACAATGAGCAGTTCTTC.

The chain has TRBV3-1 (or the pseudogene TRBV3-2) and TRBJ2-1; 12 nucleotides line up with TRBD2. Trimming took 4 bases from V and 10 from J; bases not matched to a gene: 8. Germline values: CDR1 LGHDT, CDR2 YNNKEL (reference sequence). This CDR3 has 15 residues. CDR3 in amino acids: CASSPWTSGKDEQFF. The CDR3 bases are TGTGCCAGCAGCCCGTGGACTAGCGGGAAAGACGAGCAGTTCTTC.

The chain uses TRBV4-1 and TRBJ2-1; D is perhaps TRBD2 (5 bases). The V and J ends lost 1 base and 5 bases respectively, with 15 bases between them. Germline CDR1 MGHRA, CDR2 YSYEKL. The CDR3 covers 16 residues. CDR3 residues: CASSQARGSTNNEQFF. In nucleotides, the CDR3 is TGCGCCAGCAGCCAAGCACGGGGTTCGACAAACAATGAGCAGTTCTTC.

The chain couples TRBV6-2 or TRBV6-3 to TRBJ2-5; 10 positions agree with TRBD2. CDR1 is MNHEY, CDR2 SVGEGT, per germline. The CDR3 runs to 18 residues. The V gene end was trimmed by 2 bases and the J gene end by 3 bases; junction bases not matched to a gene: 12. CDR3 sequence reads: CASSYPLGAGGLEETQYF. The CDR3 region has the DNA TGTGCCAGCAGTTACCCCCTGGGAGCGGGAGGGCTGGAAGAGACCCAGTACTTC.

CDR3 protein: CASSSIGGYSQNYGYTF. DNA of the CDR3: TGCGCCAGCAGCTCAATAGGGGGATACAGCCAGAACTATGGCTACACCTTC. The V gene is TRBV5-1, the J gene TRBJ1-2, with a weak D call TRBD1 (6 bases). CDR1 and CDR2 (germline): SGHRS, YFSETQ. This CDR3 contains 17 residues. Trimming removed 3 bases from V and 2 bases from J, with 20 bases in between.

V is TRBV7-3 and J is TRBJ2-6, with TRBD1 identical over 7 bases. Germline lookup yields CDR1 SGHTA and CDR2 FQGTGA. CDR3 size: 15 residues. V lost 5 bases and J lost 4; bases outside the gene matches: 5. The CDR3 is CASSLTGDGANVLTF. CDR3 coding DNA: TGTGCCAGCAGCCTTACAGGGGACGGGGCCAACGTCCTGACTTTC.

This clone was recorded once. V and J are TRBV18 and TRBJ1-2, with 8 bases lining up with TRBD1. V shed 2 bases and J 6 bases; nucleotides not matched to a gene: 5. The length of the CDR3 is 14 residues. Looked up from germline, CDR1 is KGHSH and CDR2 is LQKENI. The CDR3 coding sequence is TGTGCCAGCTCACCAGCGGACAGGGTTAATGGCTACACCTTC. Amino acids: CASSPADRVNGYTF.

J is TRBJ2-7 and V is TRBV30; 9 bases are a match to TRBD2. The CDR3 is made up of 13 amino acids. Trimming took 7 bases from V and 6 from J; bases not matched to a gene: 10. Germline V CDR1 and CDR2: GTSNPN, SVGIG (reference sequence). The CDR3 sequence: CASNRGLASEQYF. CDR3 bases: TGTGCCTCCAACCGGGGACTAGCATCCGAGCAGTACTTC.

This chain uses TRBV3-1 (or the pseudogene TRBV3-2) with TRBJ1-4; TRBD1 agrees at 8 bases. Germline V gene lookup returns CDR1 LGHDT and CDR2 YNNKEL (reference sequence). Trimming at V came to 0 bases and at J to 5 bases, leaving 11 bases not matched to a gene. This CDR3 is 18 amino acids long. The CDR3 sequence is CASSQELGWGTGNEKLFF. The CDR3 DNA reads TGTGCCAGCAGCCAAGAACTCGGATGGGGGACAGGAAATGAAAAACTGTTTTTT.

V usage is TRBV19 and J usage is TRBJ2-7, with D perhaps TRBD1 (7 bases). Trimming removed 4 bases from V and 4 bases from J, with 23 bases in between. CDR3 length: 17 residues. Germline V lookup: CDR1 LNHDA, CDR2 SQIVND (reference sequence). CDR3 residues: CASSTRGTAGFLYEQYF. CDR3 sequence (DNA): TGTGCCAGTAGTACCAGGGGGACAGCGGGCTTTTTGTACGAGCAGTACTTC.

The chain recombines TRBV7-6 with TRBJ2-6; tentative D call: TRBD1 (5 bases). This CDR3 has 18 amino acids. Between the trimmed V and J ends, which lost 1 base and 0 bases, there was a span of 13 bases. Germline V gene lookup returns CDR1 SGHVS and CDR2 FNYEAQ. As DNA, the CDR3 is TGTGCCAGCAGCTTAGAAGGGGCAGGCGGCTCTGGGGCCAACGTCCTGACTTTC. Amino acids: CASSLEGAGGSGANVLTF.

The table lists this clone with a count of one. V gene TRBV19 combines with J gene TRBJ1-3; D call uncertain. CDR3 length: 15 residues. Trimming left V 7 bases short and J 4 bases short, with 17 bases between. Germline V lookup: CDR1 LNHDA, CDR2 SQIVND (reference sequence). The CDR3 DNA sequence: TGTGCCAGTAAAGAAGGGAGCTCGACAGGAAACACCATATATTTT. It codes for CASKEGSSTGNTIYF.

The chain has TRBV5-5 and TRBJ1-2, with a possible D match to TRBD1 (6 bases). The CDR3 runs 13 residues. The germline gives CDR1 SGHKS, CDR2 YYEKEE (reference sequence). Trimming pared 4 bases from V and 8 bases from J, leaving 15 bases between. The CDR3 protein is CASSLPGTQGYTF. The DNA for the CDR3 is TGTGCCAGCAGCCTCCCGGGGACACAAGGCTACACCTTC.

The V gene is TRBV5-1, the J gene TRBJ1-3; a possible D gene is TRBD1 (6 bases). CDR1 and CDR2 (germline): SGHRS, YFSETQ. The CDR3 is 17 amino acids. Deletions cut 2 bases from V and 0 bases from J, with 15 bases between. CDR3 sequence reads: CASSLQGSHSSGNTIYF. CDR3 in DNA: TGCGCCAGCAGCTTACAGGGTTCCCATTCCTCTGGAAACACCATATATTTT.

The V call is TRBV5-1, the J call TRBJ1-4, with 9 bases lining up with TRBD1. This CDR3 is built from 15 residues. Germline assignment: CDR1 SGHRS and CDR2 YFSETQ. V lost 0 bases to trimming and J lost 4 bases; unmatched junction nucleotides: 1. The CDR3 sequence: CASSLVGQGNEKLFF. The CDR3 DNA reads TGCGCCAGCAGCTTGGTGGGACAGGGTAATGAAAAACTGTTTTTT.

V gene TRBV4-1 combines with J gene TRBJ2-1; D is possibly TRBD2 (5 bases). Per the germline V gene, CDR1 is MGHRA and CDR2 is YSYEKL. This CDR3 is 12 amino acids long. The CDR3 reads CGHPPGDNEQFF. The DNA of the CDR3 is TGCGGGCACCCGCCCGGGGACAATGAGCAGTTCTTC.